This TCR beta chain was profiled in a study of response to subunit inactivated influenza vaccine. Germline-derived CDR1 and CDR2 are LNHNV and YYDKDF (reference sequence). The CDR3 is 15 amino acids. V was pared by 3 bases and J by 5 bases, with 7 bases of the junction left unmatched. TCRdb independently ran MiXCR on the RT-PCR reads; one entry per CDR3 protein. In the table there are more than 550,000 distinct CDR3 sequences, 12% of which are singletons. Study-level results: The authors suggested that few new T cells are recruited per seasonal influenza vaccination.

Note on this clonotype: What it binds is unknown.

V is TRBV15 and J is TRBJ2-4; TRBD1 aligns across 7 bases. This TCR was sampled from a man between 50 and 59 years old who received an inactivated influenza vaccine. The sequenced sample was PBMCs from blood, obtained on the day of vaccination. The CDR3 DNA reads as TGTGCCACCAGCAGCGAGACAGGGCGAGAAAACATTCAGTACTTC. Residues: CATSSETGRENIQYF.